This T cell receptor (beta chain) stems from a study of cytomegalovirus exposure and HLA in healthy donors. Study results and caveats: The authors enumerated over 150 TCR beta chains as linked to cytomegalovirus. Rare sequences made up most TCRs, while some public TCRs were found in many donors. Subsequent analysis found a tendency for first-cohort TCR clusters to co-occur within the 120 or so validation repertoires. The classifier, whose performance was assessed in both the original and validation cohorts, reportedly diagnosed cytomegalovirus status with high specificity and sensitivity.

As regards this clone: The antigen is unknown.

Measured with immunoSEQ multiplex PCR; TCRdb has only the in-frame clones, and not every one. The sample yields about 130,000 clones, about nine tenths seen once. CDR1 is SGHNT, CDR2 YENEEA, per germline. V lost 3 bases and J lost 1; bases outside the gene matches: 4. The CDR3 spans 15 residues. This chain connects TRBV11-3 to TRBJ2-7, with TRBD2 matching 9 bases. The sequencing sample was made of PBMCs. This clonotype was obtained from a young woman in good health and CMV-seronegative. CDR3 nucleotides: TGTGCCAGCAGCTTGGCGGGAGGGGGTTCCTACGAGCAGTACTTC. The encoded protein is CASSLAGGGSYEQYF. Full variable domain (missing parts from reference TRBV11-3 and TRBJ2-7): EAGVVQSPRYKIIEKKQPVAFWCNPISGHNTLYWYLQNLGQGPELLIRYENEEAVDDSQLPKDRFSAERLKGVDSTLKIQPAELGDSAVYLCASSLAGGGSYEQYFGPGTRLTVT.